The rows below give T cell receptor beta chains drawn from one sample of a study of blood T cell repertoires in COVID-19. TCRdb keeps only in-frame clones here, not all; method: immunoSEQ multiplex PCR. The sample includes a few hundred thousand clones, 87% of them seen just once. The sequenced material came from peripheral blood. The receptors shown here come from a man in his sixties who had recovered from COVID-19. Both conserved end residues are part of each CDR3. A D gene is named only where the DNA matches it firmly. Part of the rows lack a size; the others show once, few, many or a class for expanded clones.

J,size,D,V,DNA,CDR3
TRBJ2-1,NA,NA,TRBV19,TGTGCCAGTAAGGGGGAGGGATACAATGAGCAGTTCTTC,CASKGEGYNEQFF
TRBJ2-2,NA,TRBD2,TRBV10-3,TGTGCCATCAAACCGGGACTAGCGGGGGGACGGGACACCGGGGAGCTGTTTTTT,CAIKPGLAGGRDTGELFF
TRBJ1-5,NA,NA,TRBV5-1,TGCGCCAGCAGCTTATATGGAACAGGGATCGGAAACCAGCCCCAGCATTTT,CASSLYGTGIGNQPQHF
TRBJ1-4,NA,NA,TRBV5-1,TGCGCCAGCAGCCCAGGGGCAACTAATGAAAAACTGTTTTTT,CASSPGATNEKLFF
TRBJ2-7,NA,TRBD2,TRBV5-6,TGTGCCAGCATCCGAAGGACTAGCTTTGGCGAGCAGTACTTC,CASIRRTSFGEQYF
TRBJ1-5,once,TRBD1,TRBV24-1,TGTGCCACCAGTGATCGGACAGGGCCCAATCAGCCCCAGCATTTT,CATSDRTGPNQPQHF
TRBJ2-5,NA,TRBD1,TRBV5-8,TGTGCCAGCAGTGTGACAGGGGTAGAGACCCAGTACTTC,CASSVTGVETQYF
TRBJ2-3,once,NA,TRBV19,TGTGCCAGTACCCTCGCGACAGGCCTACTTAACACAGATACGCAGTATTTT,CASTLATGLLNTDTQYF
TRBJ2-7,NA,NA,TRBV25-1,TGTGCCAGCAGTACTAGCCGGGGGTACGAGCAGTACTTC,CASSTSRGYEQYF
TRBJ2-7,NA,NA,TRBV25-1,TGTGCCAGCAGGGGGGCAGGGTACGAGCAGTACTTC,CASRGAGYEQYF
TRBJ2-1,NA,TRBD2,TRBV3-1/TRBV3-2,TGTGCCAGCAGCCCAACCCTAGCGGGAGGCCTACACAATGAGCAGTTCTTC,CASSPTLAGGLHNEQFF
TRBJ2-2,NA,TRBD2,TRBV4-2,TGTGCCAGCAGCCAAGATACTAGCGGGAGGGCCTGGGGCGGGGAGCTGTTTTTT,CASSQDTSGRAWGGELFF
TRBJ1-6,NA,TRBD1,TRBV5-5,TGTGCCAGCAGCCTACAGGGGGCCGTCCTTATTTCACCCCTCCACTTT,CASSLQGAVLISPLHF
TRBJ1-2,once,NA,TRBV9,TGTGCCAGCAGCGTAGCCTTTCAGGGTGACGGCTATGGCTACACCTTC,CASSVAFQGDGYGYTF
TRBJ2-1,NA,NA,TRBV7-9,TGTGCCAGCAGCTTAGTTGCCGGGGGGCCGGCGAGATTCTTTGAGCAGTTCTTC,CASSLVAGGPARFFEQFF
TRBJ2-7,NA,TRBD1,TRBV12-5,TGTGCTAGTGGGTCCGGGACAGTCCTCTCCTACGAGCAGTACTTC,CASGSGTVLSYEQYF
TRBJ2-5,NA,TRBD1,TRBV14,TGTGCCAGCAGCCATAAGAGGGCAGGGGGAATCGAGACCCAGTACTTC,CASSHKRAGGIETQYF
TRBJ2-2,NA,NA,TRBV5-1,TGCGCCAGCAGCTTCGTATTCGGGGAGCTGTTTTTT,CASSFVFGELFF
TRBJ2-5,NA,TRBD1,TRBV5-6,TGTGCCAGCAGCTCCGGGACAGGCCCAGGGGGGACCCAGTACTTC,CASSSGTGPGGTQYF
TRBJ2-5,NA,NA,TRBV5-8,TGTGCCAGCAGCTTCGGCAGGGAAGGCTGGGAGACCCAGTACTTC,CASSFGREGWETQYF
TRBJ2-7,NA,TRBD2,TRBV30,TGTGCCTTCACGGGGACTAGCGGGGTTCACGGCTACGAGCAGTACTTC,CAFTGTSGVHGYEQYF
TRBJ2-7,NA,NA,TRBV7-9,TGTGCCAGCAGCTTAGACGCGGGGGCCGGTGCCGAGCAGTACTTC,CASSLDAGAGAEQYF
TRBJ2-5,NA,TRBD2,TRBV7-3,TGTGCCAGCAGTTTGACTAGCGGAGAGACCCAGTACTTC,CASSLTSGETQYF
TRBJ1-4,NA,NA,TRBV30,TGTGCCTGGGTGAAGATGAGGGCTGAGACTAATGAAAAACTGTTTTTT,CAWVKMRAETNEKLFF
TRBJ2-1,NA,TRBD2,TRBV27,TGTGCCAGCAGTTTGAGCGGGAGAAATGAGCAGTTCTTC,CASSLSGRNEQFF
TRBJ2-5,NA,TRBD1,TRBV29-1,TGCAGCGTGGAAGCTCCGGGACAGGGCGAAGAGACCCAGTACTTC,CSVEAPGQGEETQYF
TRBJ1-5,NA,TRBD1,TRBV6-6,TGTGCCAGCAGCCGGGGACAGGAGCAGCCCCAGCATTTT,CASSRGQEQPQHF
TRBJ2-4,NA,TRBD1,TRBV28,TGTGCCAGCAGTAGTCCGGGACAGATAGCCAAAAACATTCAGTACTTC,CASSSPGQIAKNIQYF
TRBJ2-1,once,NA,TRBV29-1,TGCAGCGTTCCAGGGGCGAGCTCCTACAATGAGCAGTTCTTC,CSVPGASSYNEQFF